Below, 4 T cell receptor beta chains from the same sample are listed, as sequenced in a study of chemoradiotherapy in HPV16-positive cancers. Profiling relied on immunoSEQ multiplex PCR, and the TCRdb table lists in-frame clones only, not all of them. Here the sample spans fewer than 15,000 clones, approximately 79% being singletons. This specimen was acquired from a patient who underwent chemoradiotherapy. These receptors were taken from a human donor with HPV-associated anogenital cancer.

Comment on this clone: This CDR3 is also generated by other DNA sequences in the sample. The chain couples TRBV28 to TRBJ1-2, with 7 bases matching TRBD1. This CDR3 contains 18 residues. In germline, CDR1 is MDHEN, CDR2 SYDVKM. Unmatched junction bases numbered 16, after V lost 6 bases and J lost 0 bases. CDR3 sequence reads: CASRTQYRGQKPNYGYTF. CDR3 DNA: TGTGCCAGCAGAACTCAATACAGGGGACAAAAACCTAACTATGGCTACACCTTC.

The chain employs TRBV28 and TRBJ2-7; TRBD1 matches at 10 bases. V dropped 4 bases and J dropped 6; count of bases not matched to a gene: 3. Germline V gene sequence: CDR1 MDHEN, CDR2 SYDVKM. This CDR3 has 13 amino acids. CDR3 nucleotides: TGTGCCAGCAGTTCCGGGACAGGGGTCGAGCAGTACTTC. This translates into CASSSGTGVEQYF. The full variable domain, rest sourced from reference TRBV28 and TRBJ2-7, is DVKVTQSSRYLVKRTGEKVFLECVQDMDHENMFWYRQDPGLGLRLIYFSYDVKMKEKGDIPEGYSVSREKKERFSLILESASTNQTSMYLCASSSGTGVEQYFGPGTRLTVT.

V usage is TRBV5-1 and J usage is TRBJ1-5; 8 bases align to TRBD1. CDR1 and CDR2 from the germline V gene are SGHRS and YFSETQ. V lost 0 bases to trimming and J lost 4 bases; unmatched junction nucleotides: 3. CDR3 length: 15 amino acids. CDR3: CASSLGTGTNQPQHF. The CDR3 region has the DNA TGCGCCAGCAGCTTGGGGACAGGGACGAATCAGCCCCAGCATTTT.

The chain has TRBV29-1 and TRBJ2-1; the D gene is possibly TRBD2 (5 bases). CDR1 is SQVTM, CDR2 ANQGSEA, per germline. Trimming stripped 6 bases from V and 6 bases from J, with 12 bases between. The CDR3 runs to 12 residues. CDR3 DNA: TGCAGCGTCTCACCGGGGAGCAATGAGCAGTTCTTC. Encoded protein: CSVSPGSNEQFF.